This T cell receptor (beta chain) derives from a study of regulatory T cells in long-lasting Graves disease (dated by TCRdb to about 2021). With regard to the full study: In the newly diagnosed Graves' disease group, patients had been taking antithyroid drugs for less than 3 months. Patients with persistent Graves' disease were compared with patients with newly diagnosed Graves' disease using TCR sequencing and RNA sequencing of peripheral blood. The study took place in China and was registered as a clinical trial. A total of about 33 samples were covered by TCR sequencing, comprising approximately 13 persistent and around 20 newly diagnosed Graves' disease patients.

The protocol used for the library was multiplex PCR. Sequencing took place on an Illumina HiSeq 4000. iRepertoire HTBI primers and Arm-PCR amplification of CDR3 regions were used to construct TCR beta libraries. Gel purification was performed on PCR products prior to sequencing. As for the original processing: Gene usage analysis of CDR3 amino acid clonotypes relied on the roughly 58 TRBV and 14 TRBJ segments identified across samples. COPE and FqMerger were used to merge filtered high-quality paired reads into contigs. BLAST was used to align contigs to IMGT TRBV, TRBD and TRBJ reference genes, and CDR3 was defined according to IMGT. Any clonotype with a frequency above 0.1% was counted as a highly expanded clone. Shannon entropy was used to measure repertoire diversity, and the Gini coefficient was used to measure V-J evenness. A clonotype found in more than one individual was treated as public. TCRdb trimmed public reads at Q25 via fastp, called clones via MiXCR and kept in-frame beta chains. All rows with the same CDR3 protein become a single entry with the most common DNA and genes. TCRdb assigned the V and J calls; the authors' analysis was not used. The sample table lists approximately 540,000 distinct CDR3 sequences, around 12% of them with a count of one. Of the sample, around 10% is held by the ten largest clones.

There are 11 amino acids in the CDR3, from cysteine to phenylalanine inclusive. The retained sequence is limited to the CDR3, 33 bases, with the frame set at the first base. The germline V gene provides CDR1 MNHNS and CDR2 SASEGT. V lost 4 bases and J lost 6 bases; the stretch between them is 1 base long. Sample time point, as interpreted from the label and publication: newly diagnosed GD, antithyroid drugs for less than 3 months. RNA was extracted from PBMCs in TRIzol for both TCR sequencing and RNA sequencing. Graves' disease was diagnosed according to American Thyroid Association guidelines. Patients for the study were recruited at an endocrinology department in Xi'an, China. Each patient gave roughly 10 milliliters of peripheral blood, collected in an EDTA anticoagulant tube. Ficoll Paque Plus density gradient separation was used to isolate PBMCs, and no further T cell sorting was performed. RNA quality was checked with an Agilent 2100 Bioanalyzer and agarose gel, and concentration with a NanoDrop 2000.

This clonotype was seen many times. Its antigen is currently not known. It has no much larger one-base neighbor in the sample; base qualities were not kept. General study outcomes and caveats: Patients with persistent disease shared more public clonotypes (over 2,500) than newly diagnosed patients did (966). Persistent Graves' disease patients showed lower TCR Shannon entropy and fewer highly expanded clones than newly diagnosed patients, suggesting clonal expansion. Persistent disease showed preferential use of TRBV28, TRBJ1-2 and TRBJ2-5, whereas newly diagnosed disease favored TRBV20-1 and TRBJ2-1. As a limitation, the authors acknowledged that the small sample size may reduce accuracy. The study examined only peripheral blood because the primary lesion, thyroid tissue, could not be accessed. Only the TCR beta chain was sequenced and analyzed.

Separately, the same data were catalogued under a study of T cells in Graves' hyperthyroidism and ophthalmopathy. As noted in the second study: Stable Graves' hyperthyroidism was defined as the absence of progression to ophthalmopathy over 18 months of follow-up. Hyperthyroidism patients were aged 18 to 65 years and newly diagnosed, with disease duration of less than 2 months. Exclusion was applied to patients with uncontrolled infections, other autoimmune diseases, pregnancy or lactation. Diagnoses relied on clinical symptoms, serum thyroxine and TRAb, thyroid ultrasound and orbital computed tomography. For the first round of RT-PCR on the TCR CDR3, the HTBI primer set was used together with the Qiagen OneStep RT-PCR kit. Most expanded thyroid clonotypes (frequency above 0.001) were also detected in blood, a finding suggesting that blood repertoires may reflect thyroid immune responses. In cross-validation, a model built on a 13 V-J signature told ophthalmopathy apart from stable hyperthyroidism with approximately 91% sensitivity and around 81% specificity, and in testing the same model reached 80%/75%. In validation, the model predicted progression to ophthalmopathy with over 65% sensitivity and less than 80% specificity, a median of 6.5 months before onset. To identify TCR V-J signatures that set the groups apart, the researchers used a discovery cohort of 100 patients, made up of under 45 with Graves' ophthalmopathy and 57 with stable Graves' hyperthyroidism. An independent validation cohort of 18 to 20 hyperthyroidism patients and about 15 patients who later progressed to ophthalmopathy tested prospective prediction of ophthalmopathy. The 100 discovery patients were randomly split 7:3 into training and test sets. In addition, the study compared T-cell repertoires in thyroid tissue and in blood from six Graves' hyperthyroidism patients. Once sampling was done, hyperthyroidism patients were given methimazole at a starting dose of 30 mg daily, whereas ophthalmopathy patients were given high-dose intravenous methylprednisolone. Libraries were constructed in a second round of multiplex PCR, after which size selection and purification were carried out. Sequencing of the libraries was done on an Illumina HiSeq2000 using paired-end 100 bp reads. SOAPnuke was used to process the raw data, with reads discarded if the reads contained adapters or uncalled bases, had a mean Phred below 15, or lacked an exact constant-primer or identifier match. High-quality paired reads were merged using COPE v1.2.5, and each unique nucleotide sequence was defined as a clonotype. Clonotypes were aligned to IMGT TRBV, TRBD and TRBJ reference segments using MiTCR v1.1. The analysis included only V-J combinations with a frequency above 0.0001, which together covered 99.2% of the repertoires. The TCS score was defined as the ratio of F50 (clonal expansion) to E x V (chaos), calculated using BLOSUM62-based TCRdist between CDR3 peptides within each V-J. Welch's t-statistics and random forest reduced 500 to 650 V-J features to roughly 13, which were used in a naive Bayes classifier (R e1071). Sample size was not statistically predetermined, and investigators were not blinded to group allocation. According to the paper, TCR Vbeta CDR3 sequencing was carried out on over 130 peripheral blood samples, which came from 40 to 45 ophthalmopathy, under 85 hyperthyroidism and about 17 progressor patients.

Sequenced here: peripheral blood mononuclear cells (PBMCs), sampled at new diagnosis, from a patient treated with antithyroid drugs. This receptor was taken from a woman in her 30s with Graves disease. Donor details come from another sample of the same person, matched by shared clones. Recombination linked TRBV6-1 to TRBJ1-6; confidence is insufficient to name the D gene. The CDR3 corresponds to CASSGNSPLHF. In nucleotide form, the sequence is TGTGCCAGCAGTGGTAATTCACCCCTCCACTTT.